This TCR beta chain comes out of a study of shared clonotypes between healthy human individuals. CD45RO-negative, CCR7-selected cells formed the naive CD8 fraction, which excluded terminally differentiated effector memory CD45RA+ cells. Generated by immunoSEQ multiplex PCR, the TCRdb table keeps only in-frame clones and is missing some. The table lists approximately 1.9 million clones, just over 90% of them singletons. A note on this clone: The antigen remains undetermined.

The V and J ends lost 9 bases and 5 bases respectively, with 7 bases between them. This CDR3 contains 10 residues. CDR1 and CDR2 (germline): MDHEN, SYDVKM. Study-level results: Relative to memory subsets, naive subsets generally showed larger estimated richness.

Sequences were obtained from naive CD8+ T cells from PBMCs. This TCR came from a man in his late teens or twenties in good health. Some clones in this sample may be carry-over from other donors' samples. The chain has TRBV28 and TRBJ1-2, with D maybe TRBD1 (5 bases). Here the CDR3 reads CASSGYGYTF. CDR3 coding DNA: TGTGCCAGTTCAGGGTATGGCTACACCTTC.